This T cell receptor (beta chain) was documented in a study of shared clonotypes between healthy human individuals. Across the whole study: The people who gave samples were a couple of women and three men aged 18 to 49.

Both subsets, CD45RA+ naive and CD45RA-negative memory, were split from the CD4+ cells. CDR1 is SGHRS and CDR2 is YFSETQ in the germline V gene. The length of the CDR3 is 14 residues. The V and J ends lost 3 bases and 10 bases, in that order; junction bases with no gene match: 8. Researchers ran the assay at a deep level. Genomic DNA of each subset was evenly split across several immunoSEQ plates. Method: immunoSEQ multiplex PCR; TCRdb's copy keeps in-frame clones and lacks some. The sample lists roughly 2,300,000 clones, around 90% occurring once. The TCR originated in a man aged 18 to 29 in good health. Some clones in this sample may be carry-over from other donors' samples. The rearrangement uses TRBV5-1 and TRBJ1-4, with TRBD1 matching 8 bases. Sequencing was done on a sample of naive CD4+ T cells from PBMCs. Subset defined: CD45RA+ positively selected. The CDR3 protein is CASSSPGGNGKLFF. DNA of the CDR3: TGCGCCAGCAGCTCCCCAGGGGGCAACGGAAAACTGTTTTTT.